Listed below are T cell receptor beta chains from one sample, sequenced in a study of identical twins. TCRdb reprocessed the 5' RACE reads via MiXCR and lists one record per CDR3 protein. The sample lists about 220,000 distinct CDR3 sequences, 6% to 8.5% occurring once. The same data also went into a second study, on yellow fever vaccine responses in identical twins.

The sequencing input was CD8+ T cells sorted from blood. The receptor source for this set is a young woman in good health. The CDR3 runs from the conserved cysteine through the conserved F or W. D genes are given only for firm matches. Clone size is not always given. Where it is, it says once, few, many or a class for expanded clones.

abundance	v_gene	d_gene	j_gene	CDR3aa	CDR3nt
-	TRBV5-5	-	TRBJ2-4	CASNLGAKNIQYF	TGTGCCAGCAACCTGGGGGCCAAAAACATTCAGTACTTC
-	TRBV4-1	TRBD1	TRBJ2-7	CASSQDVRGLFDEQYF	TGCGCCAGCAGCCAAGACGTGAGGGGGCTTTTCGACGAGCAGTACTTC
-	TRBV2	-	TRBJ2-1	CASKLQQEYNEQFF	TGTGCCAGCAAGCTCCAACAGGAATACAATGAGCAGTTCTTC
many	TRBV9	-	TRBJ2-2	CASSVLRSGELFF	TGTGCCAGCAGCGTATTAAGGTCCGGGGAGCTGTTTTTT
many	TRBV28	TRBD2	TRBJ2-3	CASSLPTSGKGGFTDTQYF	TGTGCCAGCAGTTTACCTACTAGCGGGAAAGGAGGGTTCACAGATACGCAGTATTTT
many	TRBV28	TRBD2	TRBJ2-2	CASSFSGGALRNTGELFF	TGTGCCAGCAGTTTTAGCGGGGGGGCTCTCAGAAACACCGGGGAGCTGTTTTTT
-	TRBV27	-	TRBJ2-1	CASSPPQPSEQFF	TGTGCCAGCAGTCCCCCACAGCCAAGTGAGCAGTTCTTC
-	TRBV7-9	-	TRBJ2-7	CASRNQGYEQYF	TGTGCCAGCAGAAATCAGGGCTACGAGCAGTACTTC
few	TRBV27	-	TRBJ2-2	CASSLFAEGGELFF	TGTGCCAGCAGTTTATTCGCGGAGGGCGGGGAGCTGTTTTTT
many	TRBV5-1	-	TRBJ2-1	CASSLEDNEQFF	TGCGCCAGCAGCTTGGAGGACAATGAGCAGTTCTTC
-	TRBV5-4	-	TRBJ2-1	CASSSSQAIEQFF	TGTGCCAGCAGCTCGTCGCAAGCGATTGAGCAGTTCTTC
few	TRBV28	-	TRBJ2-2	CASSPRGYRAGELFF	TGTGCCAGCAGCCCGAGGGGCTACCGAGCCGGGGAGCTGTTTTTT
large	TRBV12-3/TRBV12-4	TRBD2	TRBJ2-3	CASSLGGDTQYF	TGCGCCAGCAGCTTGGGAGGGGATACGCAGTATTTT
many	TRBV29-1	-	TRBJ2-1	CSVWLNEQFF	TGCAGCGTTTGGTTAAATGAGCAGTTCTTC
-	TRBV27	TRBD1	TRBJ2-1	CASSKRTGTYNEQFF	TGTGCCAGCAGTAAACGGACAGGGACCTACAATGAGCAGTTCTTC
many	TRBV6-2/TRBV6-3	-	TRBJ1-5	CASSYTPRQEVSNQPQHF	TGTGCCAGCAGTTACACTCCCCGGCAGGAGGTTAGCAATCAGCCCCAGCATTTT
few	TRBV2	TRBD2	TRBJ2-7	CASTRKTSGSTGEQYF	TGTGCCAGCACTCGTAAAACTAGCGGGAGTACCGGGGAGCAGTACTTC
-	TRBV11-2	TRBD1	TRBJ2-5	CASSPQGQGAETQYF	TGTGCCAGCAGCCCACAAGGACAGGGGGCAGAGACCCAGTACTTC
once	TRBV28	-	TRBJ2-5	CASSFFAYQETQYF	TGTGCCAGCAGTTTTTTCGCGTACCAAGAGACCCAGTACTTC
-	TRBV6-1	-	TRBJ1-2	CASRDKPGHRRGYTF	TGTGCCAGCAGAGATAAACCGGGACACAGAAGGGGCTACACCTTC
few	TRBV2	-	TRBJ2-3	CASSGRFRTSTDTQYF	TGTGCCAGCAGTGGGAGGTTCCGTACTAGCACAGATACGCAGTATTTT
many	TRBV4-1	-	TRBJ1-1	CASSQDRGQTQMNTEAFF	TGCGCCAGCAGCCAAGATCGGGGTCAGACACAAATGAACACTGAAGCTTTCTTT
-	TRBV27	-	TRBJ2-1	CASSLVSASYNEQFF	TGTGCCAGCAGTTTAGTCAGCGCCTCCTACAATGAGCAGTTCTTC
few	TRBV6-1	TRBD1	TRBJ1-1	CASSEGRRQGGTEAFF	TGTGCCAGCAGTGAAGGTCGCCGACAGGGCGGGACTGAAGCTTTCTTT
many	TRBV5-1	-	TRBJ1-1	CASSVTGANTEAFF	TGCGCCAGCAGCGTGACAGGAGCGAACACTGAAGCTTTCTTT
many	TRBV5-6	-	TRBJ2-1	CASSLYPSSNEQFF	TGTGCCAGCAGCTTGTACCCCAGCTCCAATGAGCAGTTCTTC
few	TRBV2	-	TRBJ1-1	CATQELNTEAFF	TGTGCCACACAGGAGCTGAACACTGAAGCTTTCTTT
-	TRBV9	-	TRBJ2-3	CASSPIGRPGGDTQYF	TGTGCCAGCAGCCCCATCGGACGGCCCGGCGGAGATACGCAGTATTTT
many	TRBV5-1	-	TRBJ1-1	CASSLGSAFNTEAFF	TGCGCCAGCAGCTTGGGGTCAGCCTTTAACACTGAAGCTTTCTTT
many	TRBV9	-	TRBJ2-1	CASSVLAGEQFF	TGTGCCAGCAGCGTACTGGCTGGTGAGCAGTTCTTC